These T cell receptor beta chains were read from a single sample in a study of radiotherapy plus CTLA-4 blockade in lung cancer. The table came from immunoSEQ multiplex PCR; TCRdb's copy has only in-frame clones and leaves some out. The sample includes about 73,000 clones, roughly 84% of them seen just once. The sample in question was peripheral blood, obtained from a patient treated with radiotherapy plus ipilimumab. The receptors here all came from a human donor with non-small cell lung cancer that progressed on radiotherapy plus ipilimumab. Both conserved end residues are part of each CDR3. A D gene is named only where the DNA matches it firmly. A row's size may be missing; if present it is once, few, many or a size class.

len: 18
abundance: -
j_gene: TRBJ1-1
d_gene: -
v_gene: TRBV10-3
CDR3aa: CAISVGDPGGRLSDEAFF
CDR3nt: TGTGCCATCAGTGTGGGGGACCCTGGGGGGAGGTTGAGCGATGAAGCTTTCTTT

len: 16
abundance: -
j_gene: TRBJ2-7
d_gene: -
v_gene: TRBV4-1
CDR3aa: CASSQASRDGTYEQYF
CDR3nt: TGCGCCAGCAGCCAAGCCAGCCGGGACGGGACCTACGAGCAGTACTTC

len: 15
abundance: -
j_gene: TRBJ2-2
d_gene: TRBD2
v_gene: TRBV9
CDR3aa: CASSLPGGSAGELFF
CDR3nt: TGTGCCAGCAGCCTCCCGGGAGGGTCGGCCGGGGAGCTGTTTTTT

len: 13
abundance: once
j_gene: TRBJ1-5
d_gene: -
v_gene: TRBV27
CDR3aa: CASSFARNQPQHF
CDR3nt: TGTGCCAGCAGTTTTGCACGCAATCAGCCCCAGCATTTT

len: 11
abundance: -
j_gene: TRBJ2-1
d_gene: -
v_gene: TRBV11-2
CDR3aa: CASSLGSAAFF
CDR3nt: TGTGCCAGCAGCTTGGGTTCGGCGGCGTTCTTC

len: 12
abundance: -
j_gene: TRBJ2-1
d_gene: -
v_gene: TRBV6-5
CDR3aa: CASSSRGGEQFF
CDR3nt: TGTGCCAGCAGTTCTAGAGGGGGGGAGCAGTTCTTC

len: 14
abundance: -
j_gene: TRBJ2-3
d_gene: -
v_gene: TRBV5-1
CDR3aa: CASSLGSGTDTQYF
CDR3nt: TGCGCCAGCAGCTTGGGTTCAGGGACAGATACGCAGTATTTT

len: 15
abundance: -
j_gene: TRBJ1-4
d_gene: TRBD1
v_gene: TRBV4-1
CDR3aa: CASSLLGTGVEKLFF
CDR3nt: TGCGCCAGCAGCCTCTTGGGGACAGGTGTCGAAAAACTGTTTTTT

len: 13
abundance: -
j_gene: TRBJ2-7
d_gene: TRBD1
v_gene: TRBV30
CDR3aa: CAWRGTGSLEVYF
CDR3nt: TGTGCCTGGAGGGGGACAGGGTCCCTCGAGGTATACTTC

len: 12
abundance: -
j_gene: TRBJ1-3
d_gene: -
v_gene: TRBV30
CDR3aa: CAWAQRGNTIYF
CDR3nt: TGTGCCTGGGCCCAGAGAGGAAACACCATATATTTT

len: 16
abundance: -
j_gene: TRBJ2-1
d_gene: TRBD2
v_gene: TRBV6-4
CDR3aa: CASSEASGASYNEQFF
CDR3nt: TGTGCCAGCAGTGAGGCTAGCGGGGCATCCTACAATGAGCAGTTCTTC

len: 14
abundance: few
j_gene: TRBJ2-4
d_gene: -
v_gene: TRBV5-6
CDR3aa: CASSLGQGGNIQYF
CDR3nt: TGTGCCAGCAGCTTGGGGCAGGGGGGAAACATTCAGTACTTC

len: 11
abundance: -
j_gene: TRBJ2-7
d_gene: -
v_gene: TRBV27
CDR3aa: CASRDGYEQYF
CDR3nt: TGTGCCAGCCGGGACGGCTACGAGCAGTACTTC

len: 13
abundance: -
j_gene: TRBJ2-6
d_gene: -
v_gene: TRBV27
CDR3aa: CASSSSGANVLTF
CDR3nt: TGTGCCAGCAGTTCCTCTGGGGCCAACGTCCTGACTTTC

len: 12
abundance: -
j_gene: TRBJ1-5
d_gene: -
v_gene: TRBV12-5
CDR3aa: CASGQYNQPQHF
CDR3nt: TGTGCTAGTGGCCAATACAATCAGCCCCAGCATTTT

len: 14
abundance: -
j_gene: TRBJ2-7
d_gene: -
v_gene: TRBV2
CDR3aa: CASRGMVSSYEQYF
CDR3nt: TGTGCCAGCCGGGGAATGGTTAGCTCCTACGAGCAGTACTTC

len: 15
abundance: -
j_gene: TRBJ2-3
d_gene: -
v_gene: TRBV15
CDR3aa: CATSSVRVLTDTQYF
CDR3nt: TGTGCCACCAGCAGTGTCAGGGTTTTGACAGATACGCAGTATTTT

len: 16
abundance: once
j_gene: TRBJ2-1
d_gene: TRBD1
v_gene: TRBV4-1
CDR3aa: CASSHPDRVDYNEQFF
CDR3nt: TGCGCCAGCAGCCATCCCGACAGGGTGGACTACAATGAGCAGTTCTTC

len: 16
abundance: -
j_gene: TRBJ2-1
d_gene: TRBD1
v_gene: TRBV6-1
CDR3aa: CASSEGDRGRVNEQFF
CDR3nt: TGTGCCAGCAGTGAAGGAGACAGGGGTCGGGTGAATGAGCAGTTCTTC

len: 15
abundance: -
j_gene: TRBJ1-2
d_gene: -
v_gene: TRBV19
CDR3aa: CATDPSELVGYGYTF
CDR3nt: TGTGCCACCGACCCAAGCGAGCTGGTGGGCTATGGCTACACCTTC

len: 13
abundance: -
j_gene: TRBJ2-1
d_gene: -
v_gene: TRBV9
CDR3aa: CASSQGGPKEQFF
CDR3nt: TGTGCCAGCAGCCAGGGGGGACCCAAGGAGCAGTTCTTC

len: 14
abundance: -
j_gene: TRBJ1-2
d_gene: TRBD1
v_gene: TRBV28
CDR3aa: CASTLQDRPYGYTF
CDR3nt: TGTGCCAGCACACTACAGGACAGGCCCTATGGCTACACCTTC

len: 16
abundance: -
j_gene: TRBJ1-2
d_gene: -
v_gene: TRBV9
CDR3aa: CASSPSPSYVSNGYTF
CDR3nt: TGTGCCAGCAGCCCATCTCCATCATACGTGTCTAATGGCTACACCTTC

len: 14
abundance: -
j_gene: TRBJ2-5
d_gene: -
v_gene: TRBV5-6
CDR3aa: CASSSTEGRETQYF
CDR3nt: TGTGCCAGCAGCTCAACGGAAGGTCGAGAGACCCAGTACTTC

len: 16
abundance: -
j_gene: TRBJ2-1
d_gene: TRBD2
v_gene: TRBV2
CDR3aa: CASSEASGGGREEQFF
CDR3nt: TGTGCCAGCAGTGAAGCTAGCGGGGGGGGCAGGGAGGAGCAGTTCTTC

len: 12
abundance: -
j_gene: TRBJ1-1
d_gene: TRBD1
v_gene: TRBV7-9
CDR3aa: CASSLGTGFAFF
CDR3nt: TGTGCCAGCAGCTTAGGGACAGGGTTCGCTTTCTTT

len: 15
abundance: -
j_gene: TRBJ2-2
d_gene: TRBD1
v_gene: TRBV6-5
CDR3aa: CASSPGQGTAGELFF
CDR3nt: TGTGCCAGCAGTCCGGGACAGGGGACAGCCGGGGAGCTGTTTTTT

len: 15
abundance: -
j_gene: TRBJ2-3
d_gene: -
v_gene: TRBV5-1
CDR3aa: CASMARDTVGYTQYF
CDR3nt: TGCGCCAGCATGGCCCGGGACACCGTCGGTTATACGCAGTATTTT

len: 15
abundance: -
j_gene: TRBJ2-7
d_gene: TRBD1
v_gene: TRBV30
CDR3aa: CAWSPRYRGTYEQYF
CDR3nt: TGTGCCTGGAGTCCTCGATACAGGGGAACCTACGAGCAGTACTTC

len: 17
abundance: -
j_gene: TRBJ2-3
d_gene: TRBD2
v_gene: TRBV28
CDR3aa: CASSLWLAGDPTDTQYF
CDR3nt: TGTGCCAGCAGTTTATGGCTAGCGGGAGACCCCACAGATACGCAGTATTTT

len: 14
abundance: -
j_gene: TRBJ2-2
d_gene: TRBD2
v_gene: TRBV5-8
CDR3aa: CASIKRGNTGELFF
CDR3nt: TGTGCCAGTATTAAGCGGGGAAACACCGGGGAGCTGTTTTTT

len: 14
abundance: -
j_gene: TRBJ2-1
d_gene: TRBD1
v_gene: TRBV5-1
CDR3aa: CASSDRDSYNEQFF
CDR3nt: TGCGCCAGCAGCGACCGGGACAGTTACAATGAGCAGTTCTTC

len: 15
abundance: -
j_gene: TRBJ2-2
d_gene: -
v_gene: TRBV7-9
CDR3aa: CASSRGWRNTGELFF
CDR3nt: TGTGCCAGCAGCCGGGGATGGCGGAACACCGGGGAGCTGTTTTTT

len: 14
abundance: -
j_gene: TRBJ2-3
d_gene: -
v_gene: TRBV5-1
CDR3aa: CASSLSAGTDTQYF
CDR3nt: TGCGCCAGCAGCTTGAGCGCGGGCACAGATACGCAGTATTTT

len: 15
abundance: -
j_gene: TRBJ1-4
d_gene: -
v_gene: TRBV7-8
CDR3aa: CASSPKQGFGEKLFF
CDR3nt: TGTGCCAGCAGCCCCAAACAGGGCTTTGGTGAAAAACTGTTTTTT